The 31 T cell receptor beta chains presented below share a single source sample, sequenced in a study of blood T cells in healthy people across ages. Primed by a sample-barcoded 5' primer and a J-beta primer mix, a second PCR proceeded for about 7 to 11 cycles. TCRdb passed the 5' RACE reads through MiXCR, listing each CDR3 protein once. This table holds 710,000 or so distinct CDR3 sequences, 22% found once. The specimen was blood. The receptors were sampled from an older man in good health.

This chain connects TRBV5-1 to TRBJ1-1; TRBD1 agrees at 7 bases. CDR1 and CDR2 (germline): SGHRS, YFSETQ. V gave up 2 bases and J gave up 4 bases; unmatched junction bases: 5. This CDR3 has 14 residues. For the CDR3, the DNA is TGCGCCAGCAGCTTACAGGGGTTTGGCACTGAAGCTTTCTTT. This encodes CASSLQGFGTEAFF.

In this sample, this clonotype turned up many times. This CDR3 is CASSLVGGSLETQYF. The CDR3 DNA reads as TGTGCCAGCAGCTTAGTGGGCGGCTCACTAGAGACCCAGTACTTC. The chain uses TRBV7-6 and TRBJ2-5; unclear D gene. The CDR3 totals 15 residues. Trimming removed 1 base from V and 4 bases from J, with 13 bases in between. The V gene's germline CDR1 is SGHVS and CDR2 FNYEAQ.

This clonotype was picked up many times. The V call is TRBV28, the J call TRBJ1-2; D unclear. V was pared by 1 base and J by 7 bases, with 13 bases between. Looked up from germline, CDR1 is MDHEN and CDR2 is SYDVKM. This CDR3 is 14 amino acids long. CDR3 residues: CASSLFGKRGGYTF. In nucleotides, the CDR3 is TGTGCCAGCAGTTTATTTGGGAAGCGGGGTGGCTACACCTTC.

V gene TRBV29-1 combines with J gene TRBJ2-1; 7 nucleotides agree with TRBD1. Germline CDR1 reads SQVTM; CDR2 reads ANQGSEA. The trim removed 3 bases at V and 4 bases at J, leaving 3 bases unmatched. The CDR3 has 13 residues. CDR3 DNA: TGCAGCGTTGAGGGGACAGAATACAATGAGCAGTTCTTC. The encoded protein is CSVEGTEYNEQFF.

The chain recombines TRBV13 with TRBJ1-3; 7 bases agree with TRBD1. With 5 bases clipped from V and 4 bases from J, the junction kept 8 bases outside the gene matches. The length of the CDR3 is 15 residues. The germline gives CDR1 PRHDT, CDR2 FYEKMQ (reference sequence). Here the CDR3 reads CASSLDRGLGNTIYF. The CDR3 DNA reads TGTGCCAGCAGCCTGGATAGGGGGCTCGGAAACACCATATATTTT.

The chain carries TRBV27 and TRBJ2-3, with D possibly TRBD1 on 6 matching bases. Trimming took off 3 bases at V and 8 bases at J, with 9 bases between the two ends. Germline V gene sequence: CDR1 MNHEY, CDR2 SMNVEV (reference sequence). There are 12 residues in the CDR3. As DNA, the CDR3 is TGTGCCAGCAGTTTCAGGGGCGCTACGCAGTATTTT. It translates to CASSFRGATQYF.

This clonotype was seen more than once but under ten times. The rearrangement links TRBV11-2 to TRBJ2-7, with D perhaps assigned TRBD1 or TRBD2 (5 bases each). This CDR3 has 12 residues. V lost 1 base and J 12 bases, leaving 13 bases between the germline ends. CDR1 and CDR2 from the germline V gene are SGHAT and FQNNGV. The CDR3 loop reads CASSLVDRGVYF. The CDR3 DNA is TGTGCCAGCAGCTTAGTCGACAGAGGGGTGTACTTC.

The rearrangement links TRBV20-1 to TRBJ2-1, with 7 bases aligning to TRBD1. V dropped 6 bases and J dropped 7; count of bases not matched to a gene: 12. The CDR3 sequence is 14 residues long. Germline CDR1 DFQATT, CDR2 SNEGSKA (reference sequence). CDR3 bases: TGCAGTGCCCGGATGGGACAGACCTTTAATGAGCAGTTCTTC. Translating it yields CSARMGQTFNEQFF.

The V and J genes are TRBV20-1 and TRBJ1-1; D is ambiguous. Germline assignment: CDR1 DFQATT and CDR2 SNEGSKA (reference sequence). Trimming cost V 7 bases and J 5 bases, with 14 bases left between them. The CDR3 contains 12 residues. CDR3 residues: CSGREVGTEAFF. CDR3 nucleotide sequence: TGCAGTGGTCGGGAGGTGGGGACTGAAGCTTTCTTT.

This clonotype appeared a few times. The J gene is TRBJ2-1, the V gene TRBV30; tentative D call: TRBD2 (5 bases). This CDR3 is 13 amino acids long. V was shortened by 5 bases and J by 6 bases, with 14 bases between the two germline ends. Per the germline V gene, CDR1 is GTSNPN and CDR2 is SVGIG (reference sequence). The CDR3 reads CAWGADLANEQFF. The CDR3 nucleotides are TGTGCCTGGGGAGCCGACCTAGCCAATGAGCAGTTCTTC. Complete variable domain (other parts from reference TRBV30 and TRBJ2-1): SQTIHQWPATLVQPVGSPLSLECTVEGTSNPNLYWYRQAAGRGLQLLFYSVGIGQISSEVPQNLSASRPQDRQFILSSKKLLLSDSGFYLCAWGADLANEQFFGPGTRLTVL.

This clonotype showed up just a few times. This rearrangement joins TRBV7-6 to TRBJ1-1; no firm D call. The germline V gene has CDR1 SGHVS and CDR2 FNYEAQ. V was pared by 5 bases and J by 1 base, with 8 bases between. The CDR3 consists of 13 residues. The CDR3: CASSPYPNTEAFF. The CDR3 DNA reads TGTGCCAGCAGCCCTTACCCGAACACTGAAGCTTTCTTT.

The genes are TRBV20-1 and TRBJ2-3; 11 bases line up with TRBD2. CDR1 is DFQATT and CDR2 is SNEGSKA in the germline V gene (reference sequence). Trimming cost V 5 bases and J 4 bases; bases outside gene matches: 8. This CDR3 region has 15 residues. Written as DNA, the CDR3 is TGCAGTGCTTTGCGACTAGCGGGGCTCTCAGATACGCAGTATTTT. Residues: CSALRLAGLSDTQYF.

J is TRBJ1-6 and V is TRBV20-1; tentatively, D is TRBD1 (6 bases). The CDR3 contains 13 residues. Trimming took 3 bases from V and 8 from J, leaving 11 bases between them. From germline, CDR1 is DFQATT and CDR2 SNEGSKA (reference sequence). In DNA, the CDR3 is TGCAGTGCTAGGGGGGGGCCGGATTCACCCCTCCACTTT. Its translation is CSARGGPDSPLHF.

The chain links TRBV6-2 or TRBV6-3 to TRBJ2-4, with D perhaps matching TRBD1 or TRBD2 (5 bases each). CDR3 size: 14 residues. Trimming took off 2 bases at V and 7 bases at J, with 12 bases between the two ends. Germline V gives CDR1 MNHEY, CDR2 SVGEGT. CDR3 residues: CASSYTGLENIQYF. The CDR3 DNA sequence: TGTGCCAGCAGTTACACGGGGCTTGAGAACATTCAGTACTTC.

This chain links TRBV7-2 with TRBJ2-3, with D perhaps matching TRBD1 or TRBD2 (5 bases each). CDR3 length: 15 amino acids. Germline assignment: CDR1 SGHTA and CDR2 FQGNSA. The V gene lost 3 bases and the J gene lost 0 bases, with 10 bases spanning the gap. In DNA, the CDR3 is TGTGCCAGCAGCTTCGAGGGGTCTAGCACAGATACGCAGTATTTT. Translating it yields CASSFEGSSTDTQYF.

The CDR3 DNA follows: TGCAGTGCTACTCCTAGCAGGGGGGGGTACGGGACAGATACGCAGTATTTT. Protein sequence: CSATPSRGGYGTDTQYF. The chain combines TRBV20-1 with TRBJ2-3; D tentatively fits TRBD1 or TRBD2 (7 bases each). The CDR3 extends over 17 amino acids. The V and J ends lost 4 bases and 3 bases respectively, with 23 bases between them. Germline V gene sequence: CDR1 DFQATT, CDR2 SNEGSKA (reference sequence).

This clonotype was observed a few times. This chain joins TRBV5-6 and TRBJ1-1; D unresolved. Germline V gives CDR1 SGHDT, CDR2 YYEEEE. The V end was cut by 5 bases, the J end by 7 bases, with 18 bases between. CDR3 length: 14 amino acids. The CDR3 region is CASSHTDLLYEAFF. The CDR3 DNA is TGTGCCAGCAGTCACACCGACCTATTATATGAAGCTTTCTTT.

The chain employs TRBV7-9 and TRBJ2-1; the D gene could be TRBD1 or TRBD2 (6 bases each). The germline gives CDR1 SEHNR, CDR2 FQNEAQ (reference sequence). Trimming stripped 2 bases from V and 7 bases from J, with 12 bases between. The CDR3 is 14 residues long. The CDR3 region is CASSLWGAGNEQFF. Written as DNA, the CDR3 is TGTGCCAGCAGCTTATGGGGGGCGGGGAATGAGCAGTTCTTC.

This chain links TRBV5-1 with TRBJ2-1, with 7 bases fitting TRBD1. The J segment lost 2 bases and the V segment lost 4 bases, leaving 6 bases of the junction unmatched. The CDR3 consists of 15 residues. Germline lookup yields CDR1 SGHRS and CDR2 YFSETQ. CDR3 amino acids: CASSPMTGPYNEQFF. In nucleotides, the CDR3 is TGCGCCAGCAGCCCCATGACAGGGCCCTACAATGAGCAGTTCTTC. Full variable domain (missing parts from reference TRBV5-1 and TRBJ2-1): KAGVTQTPRYLIKTRGQQVTLSCSPISGHRSVSWYQQTPGQGLQFLFEYFSETQRNKGNFPGRFSGRQFSNSRSEMNVSTLELGDSALYLCASSPMTGPYNEQFFGPGTRLTVL.

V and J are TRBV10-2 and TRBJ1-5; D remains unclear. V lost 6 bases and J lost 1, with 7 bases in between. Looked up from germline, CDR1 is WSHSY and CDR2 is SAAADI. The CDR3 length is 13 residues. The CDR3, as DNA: TGCGCCAGCAGGGTTGAGAGCAATCAGCCCCAGCATTTT. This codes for CASRVESNQPQHF.

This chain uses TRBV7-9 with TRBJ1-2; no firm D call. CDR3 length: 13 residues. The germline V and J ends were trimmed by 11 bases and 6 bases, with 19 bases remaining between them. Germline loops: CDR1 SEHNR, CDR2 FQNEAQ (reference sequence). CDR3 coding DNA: TGTGCCCCCGGGGTCGGCCCCTCCAATGGCTACACCTTC. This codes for CAPGVGPSNGYTF.

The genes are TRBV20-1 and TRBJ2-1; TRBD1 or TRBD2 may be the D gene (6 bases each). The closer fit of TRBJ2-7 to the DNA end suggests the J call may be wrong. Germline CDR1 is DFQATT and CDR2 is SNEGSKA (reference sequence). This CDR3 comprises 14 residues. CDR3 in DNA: TGCAGTGCTACGTCGGGGGCTACGATAACAGAGCAGTACTTC. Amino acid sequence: CSATSGATITEQYF.

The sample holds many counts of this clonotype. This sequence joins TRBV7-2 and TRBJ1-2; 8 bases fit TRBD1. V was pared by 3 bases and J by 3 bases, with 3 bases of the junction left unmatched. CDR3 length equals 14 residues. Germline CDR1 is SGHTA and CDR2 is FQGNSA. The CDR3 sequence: CASSLAGGDYGYTF. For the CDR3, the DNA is TGTGCCAGCAGCTTGGCAGGGGGCGACTATGGCTACACCTTC. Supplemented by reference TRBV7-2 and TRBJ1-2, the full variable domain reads GAGVSQSPSNKVTEKGKDVELRCDPISGHTALYWYRQSLGQGLEFLIYFQGNSAPDKSGLPSDRFSAERTGGSVSTLTIQRTQQEDSAVYLCASSLAGGDYGYTFGSGTRLTVV.

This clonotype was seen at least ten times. Here the CDR3 reads CSAPDSVETQYF. For the CDR3, the DNA is TGCAGTGCTCCTGACAGCGTGGAGACCCAGTACTTC. V usage is TRBV20-1 and J usage is TRBJ2-5; TRBD1 is a possible D gene (5 bases). V was trimmed by 5 bases and J by 5 bases, leaving 12 bases between them. Per the germline V gene, CDR1 is DFQATT and CDR2 is SNEGSKA (reference sequence). The CDR3 contains 12 residues.

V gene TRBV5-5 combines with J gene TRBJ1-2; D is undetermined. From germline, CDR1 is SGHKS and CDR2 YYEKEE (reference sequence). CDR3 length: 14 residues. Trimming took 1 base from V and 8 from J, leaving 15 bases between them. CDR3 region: CASSLQILEWGYTF. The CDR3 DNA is TGTGCCAGCAGCTTGCAGATCCTGGAATGGGGCTACACCTTC.

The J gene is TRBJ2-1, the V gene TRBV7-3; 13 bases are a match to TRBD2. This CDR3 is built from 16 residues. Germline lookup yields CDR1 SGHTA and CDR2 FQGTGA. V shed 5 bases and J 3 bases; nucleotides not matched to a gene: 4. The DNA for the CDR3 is TGTGCCAGCAGCAGCTGGACTAGCGGGAGCTACAATGAGCAGTTCTTC. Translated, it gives CASSSWTSGSYNEQFF.

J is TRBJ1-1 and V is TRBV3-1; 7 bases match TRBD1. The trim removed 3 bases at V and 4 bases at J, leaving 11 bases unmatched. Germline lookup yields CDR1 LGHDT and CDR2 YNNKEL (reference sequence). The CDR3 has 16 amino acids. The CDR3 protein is CASSHQVGQGGTEAFF. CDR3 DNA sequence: TGTGCCAGCAGCCATCAAGTGGGGCAGGGGGGCACTGAAGCTTTCTTT.

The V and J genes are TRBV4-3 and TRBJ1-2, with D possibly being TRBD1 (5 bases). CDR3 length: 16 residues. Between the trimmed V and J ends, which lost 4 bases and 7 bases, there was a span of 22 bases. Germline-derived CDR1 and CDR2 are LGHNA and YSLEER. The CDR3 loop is CASSPTRDGRLGGYTF. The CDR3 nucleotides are TGCGCCAGCAGCCCGACCCGGGACGGAAGACTGGGTGGCTACACCTTC.

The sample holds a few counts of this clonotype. CDR3 sequence: CASTRGTGIEKLFF. In DNA, the CDR3 is TGTGCCAGCACCCGGGGGACAGGGATTGAAAAACTGTTTTTT. V and J are TRBV12-3 or TRBV12-4 and TRBJ1-4; the match to TRBD1 covers 9 bases. This CDR3 contains 14 residues. Trimming at V came to 7 bases and at J to 7 bases, leaving 7 bases not matched to a gene.

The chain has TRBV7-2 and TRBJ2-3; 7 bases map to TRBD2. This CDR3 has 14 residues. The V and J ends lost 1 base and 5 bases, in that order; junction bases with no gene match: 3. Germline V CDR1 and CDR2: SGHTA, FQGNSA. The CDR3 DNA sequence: TGTGCCAGCAGCTTAGATCGGGGGGTAGATACGCAGTATTTT. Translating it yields CASSLDRGVDTQYF.

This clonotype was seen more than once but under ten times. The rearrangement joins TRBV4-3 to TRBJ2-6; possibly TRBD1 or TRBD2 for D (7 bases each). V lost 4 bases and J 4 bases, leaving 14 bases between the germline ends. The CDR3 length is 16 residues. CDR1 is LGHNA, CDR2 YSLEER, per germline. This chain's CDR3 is CASSPGGGKGANVLTF. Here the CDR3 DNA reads TGCGCCAGCAGCCCAGGGGGGGGCAAAGGGGCCAACGTCCTGACTTTC.